This T cell receptor beta chain was recovered during a study of cytomegalovirus exposure and HLA in healthy donors. Study at large: An earlier analysis found some 120 million unique TCR beta sequences from about 190 million T cells.

The PCR was carried out with 60 Vbeta primers and 13 Jbeta primers. The method was immunoSEQ multiplex PCR; TCRdb's version includes in-frame clones alone and lacks a portion of them. The sample has about 180,000 clones, 65% to 80% seen once. Study-level points and caveats: Compared with the roughly 700-donor mean, an Asian-associated ancestry cluster reportedly had fewer N-insertions, according to a later analysis. Sequencing likely generated an artifact that appeared as a cluster of highly shared sequence variants.

Notes on this clone: Its antigen is undetermined.

Sequencing was done on a sample of PBMCs. The receptor was isolated from a woman in her thirties or forties in good health and CMV-seronegative.

Written as DNA, the CDR3 is TGCGCCAGCAGCCCGCTCTCTCTAGCGACCACAGATACGCAGTATTTT. Protein sequence: CASSPLSLATTDTQYF. The chain links TRBV5-1 to TRBJ2-3; the D gene is possibly TRBD2 (6 bases). The CDR3 loop spans 16 amino acids. V was cut by 4 bases and J by 2 bases, with 17 bases left in between. CDR1 SGHRS and CDR2 YFSETQ come from the germline V gene.